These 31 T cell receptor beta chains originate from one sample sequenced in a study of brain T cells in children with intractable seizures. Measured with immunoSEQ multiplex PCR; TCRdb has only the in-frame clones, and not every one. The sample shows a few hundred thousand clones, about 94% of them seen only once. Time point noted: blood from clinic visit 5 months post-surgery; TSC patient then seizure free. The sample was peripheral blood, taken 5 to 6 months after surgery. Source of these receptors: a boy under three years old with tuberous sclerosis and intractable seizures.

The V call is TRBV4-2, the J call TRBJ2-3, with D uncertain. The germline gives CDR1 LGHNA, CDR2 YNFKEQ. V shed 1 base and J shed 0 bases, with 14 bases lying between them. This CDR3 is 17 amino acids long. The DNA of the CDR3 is TGTGCCAGCAGCCAAGTTCATTCATTCGCTAGCACAGATACGCAGTATTTT. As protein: CASSQVHSFASTDTQYF.

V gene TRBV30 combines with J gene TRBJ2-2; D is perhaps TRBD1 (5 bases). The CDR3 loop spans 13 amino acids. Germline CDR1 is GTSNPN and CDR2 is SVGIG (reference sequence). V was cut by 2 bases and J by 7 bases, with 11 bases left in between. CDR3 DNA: TGTGCCTGGAGTTTGGGGCCGAACGGGGAGCTGTTTTTT. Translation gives CAWSLGPNGELFF.

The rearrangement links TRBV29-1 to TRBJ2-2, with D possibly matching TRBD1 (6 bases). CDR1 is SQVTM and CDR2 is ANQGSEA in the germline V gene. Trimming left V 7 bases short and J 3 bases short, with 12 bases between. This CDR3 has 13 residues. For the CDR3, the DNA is TGCAGCGCCCCCAGGGGTGACACCGGGGAGCTGTTTTTT. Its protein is CSAPRGDTGELFF.

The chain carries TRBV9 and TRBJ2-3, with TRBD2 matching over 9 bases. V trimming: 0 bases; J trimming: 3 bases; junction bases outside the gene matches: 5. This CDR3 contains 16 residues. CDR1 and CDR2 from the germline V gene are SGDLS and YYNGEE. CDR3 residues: CASSVGVSGGTDTQYF. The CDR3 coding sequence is TGTGCCAGCAGCGTAGGGGTTAGCGGGGGAACAGATACGCAGTATTTT.

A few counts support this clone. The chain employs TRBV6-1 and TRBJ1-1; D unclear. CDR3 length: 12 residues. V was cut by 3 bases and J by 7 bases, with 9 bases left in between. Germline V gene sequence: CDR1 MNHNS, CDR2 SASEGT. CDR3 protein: CASSDQLGEAFF. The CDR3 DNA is TGTGCCAGCAGTGACCAATTAGGTGAAGCTTTCTTT.

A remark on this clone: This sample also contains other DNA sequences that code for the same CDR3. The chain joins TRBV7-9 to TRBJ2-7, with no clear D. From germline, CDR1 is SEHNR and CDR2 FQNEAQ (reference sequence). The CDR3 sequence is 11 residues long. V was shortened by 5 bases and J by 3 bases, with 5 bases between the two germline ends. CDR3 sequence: CASSDNYEQYF. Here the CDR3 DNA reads TGTGCCAGCAGCGACAACTACGAGCAGTACTTC.

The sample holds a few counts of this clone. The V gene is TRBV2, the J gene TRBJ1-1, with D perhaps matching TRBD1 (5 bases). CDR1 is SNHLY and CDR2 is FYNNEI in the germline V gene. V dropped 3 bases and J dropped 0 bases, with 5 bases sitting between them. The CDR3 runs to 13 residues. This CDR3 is CASSETVNTEAFF. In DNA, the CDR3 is TGTGCCAGCAGTGAGACAGTGAACACTGAAGCTTTCTTT.

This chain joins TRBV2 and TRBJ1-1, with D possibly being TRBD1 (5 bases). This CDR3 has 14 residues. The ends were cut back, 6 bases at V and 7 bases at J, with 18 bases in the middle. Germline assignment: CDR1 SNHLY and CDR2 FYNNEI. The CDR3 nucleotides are TGTGCCAGCAGGGGGGAAAGTCTCAGCTTTGAAGCTTTCTTT. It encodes CASRGESLSFEAFF. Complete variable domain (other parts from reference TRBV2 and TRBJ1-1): EPEVTQTPSHQVTQMGQEVILRCVPISNHLYFYWYRQILGQKVEFLVSFYNNEISEKSEIFDDQFSVERPDGSNFTLKIRSTKLEDSAMYFCASRGESLSFEAFFGQGTRLTVV.

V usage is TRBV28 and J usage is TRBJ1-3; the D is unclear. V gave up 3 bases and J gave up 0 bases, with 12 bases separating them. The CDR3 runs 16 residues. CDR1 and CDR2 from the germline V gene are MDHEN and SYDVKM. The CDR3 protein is CASSFSLVASGNTIYF. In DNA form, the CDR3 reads TGTGCCAGCAGTTTTTCCCTGGTCGCCTCTGGAAACACCATATATTTT. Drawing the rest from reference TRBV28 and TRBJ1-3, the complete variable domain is DVKVTQSSRYLVKRTGEKVFLECVQDMDHENMFWYRQDPGLGLRLIYFSYDVKMKEKGDIPEGYSVSREKKERFSLILESASTNQTSMYLCASSFSLVASGNTIYFGEGSWLTVV.

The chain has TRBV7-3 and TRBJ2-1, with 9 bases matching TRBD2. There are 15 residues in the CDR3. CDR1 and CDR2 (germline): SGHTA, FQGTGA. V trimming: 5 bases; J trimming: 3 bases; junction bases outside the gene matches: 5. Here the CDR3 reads CASSQLAGDYNEQFF. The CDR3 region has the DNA TGTGCCAGCAGCCAATTAGCGGGGGACTACAATGAGCAGTTCTTC.

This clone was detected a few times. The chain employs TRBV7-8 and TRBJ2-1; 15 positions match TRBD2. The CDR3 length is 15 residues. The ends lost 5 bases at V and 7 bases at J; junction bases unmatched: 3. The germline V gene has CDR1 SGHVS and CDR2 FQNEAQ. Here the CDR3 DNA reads TGTGCCAGCAGCCACGGACTAGCGGGAGGGAATGAGCAGTTCTTC. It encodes CASSHGLAGGNEQFF.

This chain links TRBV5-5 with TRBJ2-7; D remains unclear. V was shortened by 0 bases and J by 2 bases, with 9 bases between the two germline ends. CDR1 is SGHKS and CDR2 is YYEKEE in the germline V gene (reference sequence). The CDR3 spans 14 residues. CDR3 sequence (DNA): TGTGCCAGCAGCTTGGGGGCCGATGCCTACGAGCAGTACTTC. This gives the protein CASSLGADAYEQYF.

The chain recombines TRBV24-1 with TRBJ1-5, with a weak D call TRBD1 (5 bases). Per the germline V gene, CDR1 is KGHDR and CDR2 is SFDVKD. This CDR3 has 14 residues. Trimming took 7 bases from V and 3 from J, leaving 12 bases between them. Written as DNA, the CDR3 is TGTGCCACCAGCGATGGGGGGGTCAATCAGCCCCAGCATTTT. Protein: CATSDGGVNQPQHF.

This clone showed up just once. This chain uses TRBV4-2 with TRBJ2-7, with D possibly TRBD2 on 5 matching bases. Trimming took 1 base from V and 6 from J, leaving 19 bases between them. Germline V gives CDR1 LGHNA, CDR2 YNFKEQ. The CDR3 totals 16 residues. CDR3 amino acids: CASSQGASGSTREQYF. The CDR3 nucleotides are TGTGCCAGCAGCCAAGGTGCAAGCGGTTCAACTCGCGAGCAGTACTTC.

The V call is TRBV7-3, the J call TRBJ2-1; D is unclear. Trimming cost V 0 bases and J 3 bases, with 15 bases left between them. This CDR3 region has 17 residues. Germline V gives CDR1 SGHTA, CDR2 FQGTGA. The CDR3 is CASSLTATPYVYNEQFF. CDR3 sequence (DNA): TGTGCCAGCAGCTTAACGGCGACGCCCTATGTCTACAATGAGCAGTTCTTC.

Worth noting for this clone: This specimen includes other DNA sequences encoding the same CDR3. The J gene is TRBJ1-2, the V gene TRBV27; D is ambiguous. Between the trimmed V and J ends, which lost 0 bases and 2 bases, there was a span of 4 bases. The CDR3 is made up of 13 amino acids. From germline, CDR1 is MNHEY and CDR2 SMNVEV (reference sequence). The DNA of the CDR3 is TGTGCCAGCAGTTTATCAGCAAACTATGGCTACACCTTC. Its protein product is CASSLSANYGYTF.

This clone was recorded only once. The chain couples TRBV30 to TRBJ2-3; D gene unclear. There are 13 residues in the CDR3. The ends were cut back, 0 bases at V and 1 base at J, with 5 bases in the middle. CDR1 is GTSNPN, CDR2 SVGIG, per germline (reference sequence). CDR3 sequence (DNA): TGTGCCTGGAGTGTAAAGGGCACAGATACGCAGTATTTT. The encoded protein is CAWSVKGTDTQYF.

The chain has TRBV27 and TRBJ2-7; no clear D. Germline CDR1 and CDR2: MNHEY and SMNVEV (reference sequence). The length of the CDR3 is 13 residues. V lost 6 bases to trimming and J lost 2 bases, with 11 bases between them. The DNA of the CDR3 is TGTGCCAGCAGCAATACAGAGACCTACGAGCAGTACTTC. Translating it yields CASSNTETYEQYF.

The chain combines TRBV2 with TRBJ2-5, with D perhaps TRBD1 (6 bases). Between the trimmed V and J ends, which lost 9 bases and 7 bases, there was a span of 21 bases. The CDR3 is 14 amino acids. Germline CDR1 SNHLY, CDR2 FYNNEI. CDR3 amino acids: CASSPIRDTGTQYF. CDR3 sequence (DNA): TGTGCCAGTTCCCCGATCCGGGACACCGGGACCCAGTACTTC.

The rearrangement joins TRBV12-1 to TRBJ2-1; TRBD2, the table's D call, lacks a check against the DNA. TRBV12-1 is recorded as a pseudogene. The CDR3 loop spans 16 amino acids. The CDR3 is CASSFQLAGGHNEQFF. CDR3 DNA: TGTGCCAGCAGCTTTCAACTAGCGGGGGGTCACAATGAGCAGTTCTTC.

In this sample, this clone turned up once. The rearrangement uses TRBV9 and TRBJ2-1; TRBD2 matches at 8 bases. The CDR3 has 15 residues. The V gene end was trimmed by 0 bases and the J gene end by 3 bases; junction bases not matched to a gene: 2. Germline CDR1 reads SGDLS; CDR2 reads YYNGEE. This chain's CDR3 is CASSVDGTSYNEQFF. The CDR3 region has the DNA TGTGCCAGCAGCGTAGATGGGACTAGCTACAATGAGCAGTTCTTC. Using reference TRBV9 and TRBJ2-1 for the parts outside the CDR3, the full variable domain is DSGVTQTPKHLITATGQRVTLRCSPRSGDLSVYWYQQSLDQGLQFLIQYYNGEERAKGNILERFSAQQFPDLHSELNLSSLELGDSALYFCASSVDGTSYNEQFFGPGTRLTVL.

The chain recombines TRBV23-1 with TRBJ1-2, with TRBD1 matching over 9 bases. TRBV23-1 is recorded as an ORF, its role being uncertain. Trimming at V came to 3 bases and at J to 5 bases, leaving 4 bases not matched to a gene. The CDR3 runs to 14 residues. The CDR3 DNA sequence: TGCGCCAGCAGTCACTGGACAGGGGTTTATGGCTACACCTTC. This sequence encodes CASSHWTGVYGYTF.

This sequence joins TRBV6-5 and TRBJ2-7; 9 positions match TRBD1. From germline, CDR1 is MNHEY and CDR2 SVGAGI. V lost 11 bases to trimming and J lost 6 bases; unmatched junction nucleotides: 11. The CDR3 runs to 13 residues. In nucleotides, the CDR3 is TGTGCCGCCACTAAAGGACAGGGGAGCGAGCAGTACTTC. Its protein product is CAATKGQGSEQYF.

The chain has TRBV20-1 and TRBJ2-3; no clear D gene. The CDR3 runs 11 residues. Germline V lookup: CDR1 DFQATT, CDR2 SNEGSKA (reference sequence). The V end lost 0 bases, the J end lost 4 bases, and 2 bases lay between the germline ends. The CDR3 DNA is TGCAGTGCTAGAGAGGCAGATACGCAGTATTTT. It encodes CSAREADTQYF.

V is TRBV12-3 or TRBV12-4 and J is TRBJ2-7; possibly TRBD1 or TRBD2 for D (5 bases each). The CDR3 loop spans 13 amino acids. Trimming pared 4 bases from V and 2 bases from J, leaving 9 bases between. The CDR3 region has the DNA TGTGCCAGCAGTTGGGACGGGACCTACGAGCAGTACTTC. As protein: CASSWDGTYEQYF.

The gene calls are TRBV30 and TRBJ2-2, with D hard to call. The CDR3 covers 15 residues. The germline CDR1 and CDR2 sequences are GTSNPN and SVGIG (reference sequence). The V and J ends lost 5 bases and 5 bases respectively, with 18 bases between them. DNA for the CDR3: TGTGCCTGGGCCCGAGTCGGACCGACGACCGGGGAGCTGTTTTTT. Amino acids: CAWARVGPTTGELFF.

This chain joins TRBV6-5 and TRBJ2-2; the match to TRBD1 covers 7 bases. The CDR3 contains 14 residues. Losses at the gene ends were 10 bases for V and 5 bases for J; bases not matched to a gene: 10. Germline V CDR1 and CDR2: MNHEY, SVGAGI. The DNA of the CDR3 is TGTGCCAACGGAAGACAGGGTATAACCGGGGAGCTGTTTTTT. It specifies CANGRQGITGELFF.

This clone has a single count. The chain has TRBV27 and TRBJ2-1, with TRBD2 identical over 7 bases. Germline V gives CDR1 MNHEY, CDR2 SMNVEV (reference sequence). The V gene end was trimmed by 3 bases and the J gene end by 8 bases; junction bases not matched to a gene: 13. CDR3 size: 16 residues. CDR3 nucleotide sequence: TGTGCCAGCAGTTTGCAGCTTTTAACTAGCGCCGATGAGCAGTTCTTC. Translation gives CASSLQLLTSADEQFF.

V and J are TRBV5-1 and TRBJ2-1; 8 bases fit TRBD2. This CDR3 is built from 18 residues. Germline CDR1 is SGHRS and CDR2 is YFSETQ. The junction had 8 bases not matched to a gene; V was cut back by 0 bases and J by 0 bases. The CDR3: CASSLARLAKSSYNEQFF. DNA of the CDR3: TGCGCCAGCAGCTTGGCCAGACTAGCGAAGAGCTCCTACAATGAGCAGTTCTTC.

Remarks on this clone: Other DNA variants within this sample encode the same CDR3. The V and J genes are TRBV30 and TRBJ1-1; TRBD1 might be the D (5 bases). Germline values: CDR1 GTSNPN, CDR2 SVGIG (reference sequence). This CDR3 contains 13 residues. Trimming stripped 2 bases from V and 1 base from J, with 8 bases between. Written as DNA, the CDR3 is TGTGCCTGGAGTCTAACAGGGAACACTGAAGCTTTCTTT. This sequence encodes CAWSLTGNTEAFF.

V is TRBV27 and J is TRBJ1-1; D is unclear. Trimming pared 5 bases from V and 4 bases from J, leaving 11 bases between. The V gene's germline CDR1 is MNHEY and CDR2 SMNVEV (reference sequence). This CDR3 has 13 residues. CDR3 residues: CASSTRAGTEAFF. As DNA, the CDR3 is TGTGCCAGCAGTACCCGGGCAGGCACTGAAGCTTTCTTT.